This TCR beta chain was obtained from a study of cytomegalovirus exposure and HLA in healthy donors. General study points: A later examination showed that TCR association rates differed by HLA locus, with DRB1 most and HLA-C fewest. Some public TCRs appeared in many individuals, while most sequences were rare. In a later analysis, at a false discovery rate of 0.05, 15,000 to 20,000 TCR beta sequences were associated with HLA alleles.

As concerns this clone: The antigen remains unidentified.

The PCR made use of 60 Vbeta and 13 Jbeta primers. This table comes from immunoSEQ multiplex PCR, and its TCRdb copy is limited to in-frame clones, with some not included. This table has approximately 130,000 clones, 60% to 85% appearing once. The CDR3 contains 15 residues. Germline CDR1 is SNHLY and CDR2 is FYNNEI. J was trimmed by 11 bases and V by 6 bases; bases with no gene match: 16. The chain joins TRBV2 to TRBJ2-1, with 7 nucleotides matching TRBD2. This receptor was obtained from a man aged 25 to 45 in good health and CMV-seronegative. What was sequenced was PBMCs. CDR3 nucleotide sequence: TGTGCCAGCAGACCCGGACTAGTAACCTCATATAAGCAGTTCTTC. It specifies CASRPGLVTSYKQFF.